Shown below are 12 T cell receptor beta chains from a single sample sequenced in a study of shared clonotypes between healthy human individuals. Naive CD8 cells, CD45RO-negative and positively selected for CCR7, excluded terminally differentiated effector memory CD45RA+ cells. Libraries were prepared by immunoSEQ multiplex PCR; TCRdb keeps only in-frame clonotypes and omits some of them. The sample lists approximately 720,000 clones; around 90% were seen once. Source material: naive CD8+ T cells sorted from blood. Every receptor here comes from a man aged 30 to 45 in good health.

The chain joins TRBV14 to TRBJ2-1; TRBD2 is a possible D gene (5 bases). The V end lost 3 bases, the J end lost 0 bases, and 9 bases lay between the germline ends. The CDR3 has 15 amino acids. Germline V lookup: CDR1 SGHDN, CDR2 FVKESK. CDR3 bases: TGTGCCAGCAGCCACTCGGGGAGCTCCTACAATGAGCAGTTCTTC. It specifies CASSHSGSSYNEQFF.

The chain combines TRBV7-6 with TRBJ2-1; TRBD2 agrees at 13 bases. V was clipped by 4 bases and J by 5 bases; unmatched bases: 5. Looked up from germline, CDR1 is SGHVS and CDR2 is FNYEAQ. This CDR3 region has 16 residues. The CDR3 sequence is CASSSGLAGLDNEQFF. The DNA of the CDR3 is TGTGCCAGCAGCTCGGGACTAGCGGGACTCGACAATGAGCAGTTCTTC.

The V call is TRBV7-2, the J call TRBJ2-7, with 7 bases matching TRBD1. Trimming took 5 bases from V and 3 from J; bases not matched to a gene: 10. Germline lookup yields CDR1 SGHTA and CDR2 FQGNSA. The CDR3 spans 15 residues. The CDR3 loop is CASSPTPGQIYEQYF. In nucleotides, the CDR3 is TGTGCCAGCAGCCCAACCCCGGGACAGATCTACGAGCAGTACTTC. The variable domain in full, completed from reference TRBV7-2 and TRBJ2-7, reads GAGVSQSPSNKVTEKGKDVELRCDPISGHTALYWYRQSLGQGLEFLIYFQGNSAPDKSGLPSDRFSAERTGGSVSTLTIQRTQQEDSAVYLCASSPTPGQIYEQYFGPGTRLTVT.

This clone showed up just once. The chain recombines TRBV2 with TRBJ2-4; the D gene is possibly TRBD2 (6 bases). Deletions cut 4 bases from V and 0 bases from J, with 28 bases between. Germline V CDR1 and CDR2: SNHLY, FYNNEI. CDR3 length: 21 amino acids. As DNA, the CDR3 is TGTGCCAGCAGTGTCCCCCAGATGGGGGGTGGGCTAACCCTAGCCAAAAACATTCAGTACTTC. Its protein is CASSVPQMGGGLTLAKNIQYF. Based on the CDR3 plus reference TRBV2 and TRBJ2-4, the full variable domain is EPEVTQTPSHQVTQMGQEVILRCVPISNHLYFYWYRQILGQKVEFLVSFYNNEISEKSEIFDDQFSVERPDGSNFTLKIRSTKLEDSAMYFCASSVPQMGGGLTLAKNIQYFGAGTRLSVL.

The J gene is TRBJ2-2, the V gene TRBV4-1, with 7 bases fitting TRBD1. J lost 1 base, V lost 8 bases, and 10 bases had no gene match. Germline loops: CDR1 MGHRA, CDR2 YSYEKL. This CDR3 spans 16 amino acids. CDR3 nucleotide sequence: TGCGCCAGCGGAGACCTCCGGACAGGGAACACCGGGGAGCTGTTTTTT. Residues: CASGDLRTGNTGELFF.

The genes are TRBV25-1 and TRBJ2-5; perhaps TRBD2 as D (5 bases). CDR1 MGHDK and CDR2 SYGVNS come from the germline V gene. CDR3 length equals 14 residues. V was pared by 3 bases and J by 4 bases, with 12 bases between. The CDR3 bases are TGTGCCAGCAGTGAGCAAAAAGGGAGAGAGACCCAGTACTTC. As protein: CASSEQKGRETQYF.

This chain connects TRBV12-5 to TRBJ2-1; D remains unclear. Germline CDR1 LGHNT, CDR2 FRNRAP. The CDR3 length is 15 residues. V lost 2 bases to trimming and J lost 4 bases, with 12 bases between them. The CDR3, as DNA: TGTGCTAGTGGTTTGTCGAGTCACCCATACAATGAGCAGTTCTTC. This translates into CASGLSSHPYNEQFF.

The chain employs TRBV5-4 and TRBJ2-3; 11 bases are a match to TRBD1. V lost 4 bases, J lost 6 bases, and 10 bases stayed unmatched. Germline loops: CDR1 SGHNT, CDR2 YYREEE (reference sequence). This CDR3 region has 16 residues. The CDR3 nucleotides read TGTGCCAGCAGCATGTGGACAGGGGGCATGGGTGATACGCAGTATTTT. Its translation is CASSMWTGGMGDTQYF.

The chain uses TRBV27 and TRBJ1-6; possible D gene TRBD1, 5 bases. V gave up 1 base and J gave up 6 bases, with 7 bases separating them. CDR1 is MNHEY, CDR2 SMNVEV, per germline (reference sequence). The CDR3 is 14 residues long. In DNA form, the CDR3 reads TGTGCCAGCAGTTTATGGGACCCTAATTCACCCCTCCACTTT. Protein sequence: CASSLWDPNSPLHF.

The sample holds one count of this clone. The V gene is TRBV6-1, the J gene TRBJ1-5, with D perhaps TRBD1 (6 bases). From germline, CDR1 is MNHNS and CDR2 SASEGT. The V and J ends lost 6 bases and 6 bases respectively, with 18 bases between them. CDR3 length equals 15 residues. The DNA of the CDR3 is TGTGCCAGCAGCCCTAGGGGGGCCGAGCTTCAGCCCCAGCATTTT. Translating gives CASSPRGAELQPQHF.

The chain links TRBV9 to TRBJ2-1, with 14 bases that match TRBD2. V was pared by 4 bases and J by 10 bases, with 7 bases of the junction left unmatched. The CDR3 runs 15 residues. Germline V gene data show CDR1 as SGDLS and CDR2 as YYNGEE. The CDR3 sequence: CASSPRTSGGREQFF. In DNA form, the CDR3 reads TGTGCCAGCAGCCCGAGGACTAGCGGGGGGAGAGAGCAGTTCTTC.

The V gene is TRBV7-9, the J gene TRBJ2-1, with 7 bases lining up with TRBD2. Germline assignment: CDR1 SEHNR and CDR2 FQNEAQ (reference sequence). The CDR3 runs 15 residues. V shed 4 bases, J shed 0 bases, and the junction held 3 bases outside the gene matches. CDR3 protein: CASSSLADSYNEQFF. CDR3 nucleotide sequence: TGTGCCAGCAGCTCCCTAGCGGACTCCTACAATGAGCAGTTCTTC.